Listed below are T cell receptor beta chains from one sample, sequenced in a study of CD4 and CD8 cells across lung adenocarcinoma regions. In TCRdb, the PCR reads were re-called with MiXCR into one record per CDR3 protein. The repertoire holds some 20,000 distinct CDR3 sequences, 46% seen once, with roughly 20% in the top ten. Sequencing was done on a sample of CD4+ T cells from the margin of a lung tumor. These receptors all come from a male donor with lung adenocarcinoma. The CD4 and CD8 labels of this study may be unreliable. CDR3s leave out the opening cysteine and the closing phenylalanine or tryptophan. Each record gives: J gene, V gene, CDR3 protein.

j_gene: TRBJ2-5
v_gene: TRBV6-1
CDR3aa: ASSSPGTQY

j_gene: .
v_gene: TRBV20-1
CDR3aa: SSTSGPFQETQY

j_gene: TRBJ2-1
v_gene: TRBV12-3/TRBV12-4
CDR3aa: ASSPRTVGTQF

j_gene: TRBJ1-2
v_gene: TRBV20-1
CDR3aa: SARPGMLKEAKDGYT

j_gene: .
v_gene: TRBV6-5
CDR3aa: ASSYFPGGTQETQY

j_gene: TRBJ2-1
v_gene: TRBV6-1
CDR3aa: ASSEAGTGVRNEQF

j_gene: TRBJ2-1
v_gene: TRBV20-1
CDR3aa: SARTSGRVNEQF

j_gene: TRBJ2-5
v_gene: TRBV12-3/TRBV12-4
CDR3aa: ASSSGRVETQY

j_gene: .
v_gene: TRBV6-1
CDR3aa: ASSATPVGTQY

j_gene: TRBJ2-5
v_gene: TRBV7-2
CDR3aa: ASSSQPGQGT

j_gene: TRBJ1-2
v_gene: TRBV9
CDR3aa: ASSVFLGLGEGYT

j_gene: .
v_gene: TRBV10-2
CDR3aa: ASSRLAAENTQY

j_gene: TRBJ1-1
v_gene: TRBV30
CDR3aa: AWSVQSSANTEAF

j_gene: .
v_gene: TRBV6-1
CDR3aa: ASSELGAWDSWETQY

j_gene: TRBJ1-3
v_gene: TRBV27
CDR3aa: ASRQLSGNTIY

j_gene: TRBJ1-5
v_gene: TRBV6-1
CDR3aa: ASSGGGFEGQPQH

j_gene: TRBJ2-5
v_gene: TRBV6-1
CDR3aa: ASTPGLAGRETQY